The 27 T cell receptor beta chains listed next were all sequenced from one sample in a study of blood T cell repertoires in COVID-19. The method was immunoSEQ multiplex PCR; TCRdb's version includes in-frame clones alone and lacks a portion of them. In the table there are under 200,000 clones, roughly 86% of which are singletons. Sequencing input: peripheral blood. Receptors were obtained from a middle-aged man with active or convalescent COVID-19.

This clone was recorded once. The V and J genes are TRBV12-3 or TRBV12-4 and TRBJ2-7; D not certain. CDR3 size: 11 residues. Trimming removed 4 bases from V and 3 bases from J, with 4 bases in between. The CDR3 loop reads CASSSIYEQYF. DNA for the CDR3: TGTGCCAGCAGTTCCATCTACGAGCAGTACTTC.

The chain employs TRBV6-5 and TRBJ1-1; the D is unclear. CDR1 MNHEY and CDR2 SVGAGI come from the germline V gene. This CDR3 is 15 amino acids long. V lost 6 bases to trimming and J lost 0 bases, with 14 bases between them. This CDR3 is CASRVSRAMNTEAFF. For the CDR3, the DNA is TGTGCCAGCAGGGTTTCGAGGGCCATGAACACTGAAGCTTTCTTT.

The rearrangement joins TRBV28 to TRBJ1-6; 9 bases agree with TRBD1. With 5 bases clipped from V and 10 bases from J, the junction kept 6 bases outside the gene matches. The CDR3 has 14 residues. CDR1 and CDR2 from the germline V gene are MDHEN and SYDVKM. In nucleotides, the CDR3 is TGTGCCAGCAGTCCGGGACAGGGTGGCTCACCCCTCCACTTT. Amino acids: CASSPGQGGSPLHF.

The chain uses TRBV9 and TRBJ1-3, with D hard to call. The CDR3 length is 13 residues. V was pared by 5 bases and J by 0 bases, with 6 bases between. Germline values: CDR1 SGDLS, CDR2 YYNGEE. DNA for the CDR3: TGTGCCAGCAGAGGAGCCTCTGGAAACACCATATATTTT. Amino acid sequence: CASRGASGNTIYF.

In its sample, this clone was seen a few times. The rearrangement joins TRBV19 to TRBJ1-5; D might be TRBD1 (5 bases). Germline V lookup: CDR1 LNHDA, CDR2 SQIVND (reference sequence). This CDR3 spans 17 amino acids. The V end was cut by 6 bases, the J end by 1 base, with 19 bases between. As DNA, the CDR3 is TGTGCCAGTAGGGCACCGGGGGGGTTTAGCAGCAATCAGCCCCAGCATTTT. Protein product: CASRAPGGFSSNQPQHF.

This clone was recorded once. The chain links TRBV6-2 or TRBV6-3 to TRBJ2-1; tentative D call: TRBD2 (5 bases). Between the trimmed V and J ends, which lost 0 bases and 7 bases, there was a span of 10 bases. Germline V lookup: CDR1 MNHEY, CDR2 SVGEGT. The CDR3 is 14 amino acids. CDR3 protein: CASSYSIPGNEQFF. The DNA of the CDR3 is TGTGCCAGCAGTTACTCGATCCCGGGGAATGAGCAGTTCTTC.

The V and J genes are TRBV24-1 and TRBJ2-1, with D possibly TRBD1 on 6 matching bases. CDR1 is KGHDR, CDR2 SFDVKD, per germline. Trimming removed 5 bases from V and 5 bases from J, with 18 bases in between. This CDR3 has 16 amino acids. CDR3 in DNA: TGTGCCACCAGTGCATGGGGGCTGGAGTCAGACAATGAGCAGTTCTTC. Protein: CATSAWGLESDNEQFF.

The chain joins TRBV12-3 or TRBV12-4 to TRBJ1-3; no clear D. The CDR3 length is 13 residues. With 6 bases removed from V and 0 bases from J, the gap between germline ends came to 6 bases. The CDR3 spells CASSTISGNTIYF. The CDR3 DNA follows: TGTGCCAGCAGCACAATCTCTGGAAACACCATATATTTT.

The V gene is TRBV4-1, the J gene TRBJ1-2; the D gene is possibly TRBD1 (5 bases). Deletions cut 1 base from V and 4 bases from J, with 13 bases between. Germline V lookup: CDR1 MGHRA, CDR2 YSYEKL. The CDR3 spans 15 residues. The CDR3: CASSQVSGGTYGYTF. The DNA for the CDR3 is TGCGCCAGCAGCCAAGTTTCGGGGGGAACCTATGGCTACACCTTC.

CDR3 bases: TGTGCCAGCAGCTTAGAGGGACAGAGTAGCAATCAGCCCCAGCATTTT. Translating gives CASSLEGQSSNQPQHF. This rearrangement joins TRBV7-8 to TRBJ1-5; the match to TRBD1 covers 7 bases. The CDR3 is made up of 16 amino acids. Looked up from germline, CDR1 is SGHVS and CDR2 is FQNEAQ. V shed 1 base, J shed 0 bases, and the junction held 3 bases outside the gene matches.

This chain connects TRBV10-3 to TRBJ1-4; no clear D. Germline loops: CDR1 ENHRY, CDR2 SYGVKD. The CDR3 runs to 16 residues. V lost 3 bases and J 4 bases, leaving 15 bases between the germline ends. In DNA, the CDR3 is TGTGCCATCAGTGACACCACTCACGGAGGTAATGAAAAACTGTTTTTT. Translation: CAISDTTHGGNEKLFF.

This clone occurred a few times. This CDR3 is CASSLFGTEAFF. The CDR3 nucleotides read TGTGCCAGCAGTCTCTTCGGTACAGAGGCTTTCTTT. The chain employs TRBV12-3 or TRBV12-4 and TRBJ1-1, with D hard to call. The CDR3 sequence is 12 residues long. With 5 bases removed from V and 11 bases from J, the gap between germline ends came to 15 bases.

This clone was picked up one time. The chain has TRBV27 and TRBJ1-2; D gene uncertain. Germline V gene sequence: CDR1 MNHEY, CDR2 SMNVEV (reference sequence). The CDR3 contains 13 residues. V was pared by 5 bases and J by 6 bases, with 13 bases between. CDR3: CASSEGSRNGYTF. The CDR3 DNA follows: TGTGCCAGCAGTGAAGGGAGCCGAAATGGCTACACCTTC.

The V call is TRBV5-1, the J call TRBJ1-1, with D tentatively TRBD1 (6 bases). Trimming shortened V by 5 bases and J by 0 bases, and 29 bases separated the two germline ends. The CDR3 loop spans 20 amino acids. Per germline, CDR1 SGHRS and CDR2 YFSETQ. The CDR3 here is CASSLTGPIPNSAMNTEAFF. The CDR3 coding sequence is TGCGCCAGCAGTCTAACAGGGCCCATCCCCAATTCAGCCATGAACACTGAAGCTTTCTTT.

This sequence joins TRBV10-3 and TRBJ1-2, with D unresolved. The V end lost 0 bases, the J end lost 7 bases, and 6 bases lay between the germline ends. The CDR3 runs 12 residues. Looked up from germline, CDR1 is ENHRY and CDR2 is SYGVKD. CDR3: CAISESQVGYTF. CDR3 DNA: TGTGCCATCAGTGAGTCTCAGGTTGGCTACACCTTC.

The chain carries TRBV21-1 and TRBJ2-5; the table's TRBD2 call for D was not verified on the DNA. TRBV21-1 is assigned pseudogene status. The CDR3 consists of 14 residues. Written as DNA, the CDR3 is TGTGCCAGCAGCCCCGGGGGGTTTCGAGAGACCCAGTACTTC. Translating it yields CASSPGGFRETQYF.

The V gene is TRBV6-2 or TRBV6-3, the J gene TRBJ1-2; TRBD1 agrees at 10 bases. This CDR3 spans 13 amino acids. Trimming at V came to 5 bases and at J to 6 bases, leaving 3 bases not matched to a gene. Germline V gene sequence: CDR1 MNHEY, CDR2 SVGEGT. The CDR3 DNA sequence: TGTGCCAGCAGTAAGACAGGGGGCGATGGCTACACCTTC. Translated, it gives CASSKTGGDGYTF.

This clone was picked up a small number of times. This rearrangement joins TRBV7-9 to TRBJ2-2; TRBD1 aligns across 8 bases. The CDR3 has 17 residues. The junction had 10 bases not matched to a gene; V was cut back by 4 bases and J by 3 bases. Germline CDR1 SEHNR, CDR2 FQNEAQ (reference sequence). This CDR3 reads CASSSTDRVDHTGELFF. The CDR3, as DNA: TGTGCCAGCAGCTCAACGGACAGGGTGGACCACACCGGGGAGCTGTTTTTT.

The V and J genes are TRBV6-5 and TRBJ1-1, with D perhaps TRBD1 (6 bases). The CDR3 sequence is 12 residues long. The V end was cut by 4 bases, the J end by 6 bases, with 9 bases between. CDR1 MNHEY and CDR2 SVGAGI come from the germline V gene. CDR3 in DNA: TGTGCCAGCAGTTCCAGGGGTTCTGAAGCTTTCTTT. The encoded protein is CASSSRGSEAFF.

The V and J genes are TRBV11-2 and TRBJ1-4; 8 bases align to TRBD1. The CDR3 spans 14 residues. The V and J ends lost 4 bases and 11 bases, in that order; junction bases with no gene match: 9. Germline V CDR1 and CDR2: SGHAT, FQNNGV. CDR3 in DNA: TGTGCCAGCAGCTCAGGACAGGGCCGTGGGAAACTGTTTTTT. Residues: CASSSGQGRGKLFF.

The rearrangement links TRBV6-5 to TRBJ1-2; the D gene is possibly TRBD1 (5 bases). The CDR3 contains 15 residues. Per germline, CDR1 MNHEY and CDR2 SVGAGI. Trimming removed 2 bases from V and 1 base from J, with 11 bases in between. CDR3 amino acids: CASSYRGAINYGYTF. The DNA for the CDR3 is TGTGCCAGCAGTTACCGCGGGGCTATTAACTATGGCTACACCTTC.

This chain links TRBV28 with TRBJ1-1; TRBD1 matches 8 bases. Germline V gene data show CDR1 as MDHEN and CDR2 as SYDVKM. The ends lost 6 bases at V and 4 bases at J; junction bases unmatched: 13. This CDR3 has 16 amino acids. The chain's CDR3 is CASSHPRTGRGTEAFF. The CDR3 nucleotides read TGTGCCAGCAGCCACCCCCGGACAGGGAGGGGCACTGAAGCTTTCTTT. Looking up the rest from reference TRBV28 and TRBJ1-1 gives the full variable domain: DVKVTQSSRYLVKRTGEKVFLECVQDMDHENMFWYRQDPGLGLRLIYFSYDVKMKEKGDIPEGYSVSREKKERFSLILESASTNQTSMYLCASSHPRTGRGTEAFFGQGTRLTVV.

V and J are TRBV4-2 and TRBJ2-6; tentatively, D is TRBD1 (6 bases). Trimming removed 1 base from V and 6 bases from J, with 10 bases in between. CDR1 LGHNA and CDR2 YNFKEQ come from the germline V gene. This CDR3 comprises 15 residues. In nucleotides, the CDR3 is TGTGCCAGCAGCCAAGGGGCAGGGGAGGCCAACGTCCTGACTTTC. Protein sequence: CASSQGAGEANVLTF.

This clone appeared a single time. The rearrangement uses TRBV27 and TRBJ1-5, with 7 bases lining up with TRBD1. This CDR3 has 14 residues. After removal of 9 bases from V and 1 base from J, the junction contained 6 bases not matched to a gene. From germline, CDR1 is MNHEY and CDR2 SMNVEV (reference sequence). This CDR3 reads CARGDRVSNQPQHF. CDR3 DNA sequence: TGTGCCAGAGGAGACAGGGTCAGCAATCAGCCCCAGCATTTT.

J is TRBJ1-5 and V is TRBV6-5; D may be TRBD1 (6 bases). This CDR3 spans 15 amino acids. The germline V gene has CDR1 MNHEY and CDR2 SVGAGI. V was trimmed by 4 bases and J by 0 bases, leaving 10 bases between them. CDR3 in amino acids: CASSSGQSSNQPQHF. The CDR3 bases are TGTGCCAGCAGTTCCGGACAGAGTAGCAATCAGCCCCAGCATTTT.

The chain links TRBV3-1 (or the pseudogene TRBV3-2) to TRBJ1-6; TRBD1 might be the D (5 bases). The V end lost 2 bases, the J end lost 0 bases, and 14 bases lay between the germline ends. CDR1 is LGHDT and CDR2 is YNNKEL in the germline V gene (reference sequence). The CDR3 totals 18 residues. CDR3 sequence (DNA): TGTGCCAGCAGCCAAAACGACCGGGGGAGCTCCTATAATTCACCCCTCCACTTT. Amino acid sequence: CASSQNDRGSSYNSPLHF.

This clone has just one count. V gene TRBV30 combines with J gene TRBJ1-6, with D unclear. The CDR3 extends over 13 amino acids. The germline V gene has CDR1 GTSNPN and CDR2 SVGIG (reference sequence). Trimming left V 7 bases short and J 7 bases short, with 14 bases between. The CDR3 DNA sequence: TGTGCCTCCACAAGACAAGAAAATTCACCCCTCCACTTT. Protein: CASTRQENSPLHF.